This passage covers 13 T cell receptor beta chains from one sample sequenced in a study of T-cell memory formation after mild COVID-19. TCRdb called the 5' RACE reads again in MiXCR, with one record for every CDR3 protein. The repertoire holds under 40,000 distinct CDR3 sequences, with 6% to 6.5% as singletons. The sequencing sample was made of PBMCs or a T cell subset sorted from them (not recorded which). The receptors shown here come from an adult who had mild COVID-19 (a few samples of this study predate the infection). Cell type and time point are not known.

The V gene is TRBV3-1, the J gene TRBJ1-2; D is undetermined. V dropped 1 base and J dropped 10 bases, with 10 bases sitting between them. The CDR3 is 12 residues long. CDR1 and CDR2 (germline): LGHDT, YNNKEL (reference sequence). The CDR3, as DNA: TGTGCCAGCAGCCAAGGATGGAGTGACTACACCTTC. This translates into CASSQGWSDYTF.

The chain joins TRBV5-1 to TRBJ1-1; D call uncertain. The CDR3 contains 14 residues. CDR1 and CDR2 (germline): SGHRS, YFSETQ. V was trimmed by 2 bases and J by 1 base, leaving 9 bases between them. CDR3 residues: CASSFGLGNTEAFF. The CDR3 bases are TGCGCCAGCAGCTTCGGGTTGGGGAACACTGAAGCTTTCTTT.

The chain uses TRBV7-8 and TRBJ2-7; D may be TRBD2 (5 bases). This CDR3 spans 13 amino acids. Per germline, CDR1 SGHVS and CDR2 FQNEAQ. The V end was cut by 5 bases, the J end by 5 bases, with 13 bases between. For the CDR3, the DNA is TGTGCCAGCAGCCCTCAGCGGCGGAACGAGCAGTACTTC. Translated: CASSPQRRNEQYF.

Only a few counts were recorded for this clonotype. The chain has TRBV2 and TRBJ2-4, with D possibly TRBD1 on 5 matching bases. Germline V gene data show CDR1 as SNHLY and CDR2 as FYNNEI. V lost 7 bases, J lost 0 bases, and 13 bases lay in between. This CDR3 contains 15 residues. The CDR3 here is CASTPDTTAKNIQYF. CDR3 nucleotides: TGTGCCAGCACGCCGGACACCACAGCCAAAAACATTCAGTACTTC.

The rearrangement links TRBV18 to TRBJ1-1; weak D call: TRBD1 (5 bases). Trimming removed 4 bases from V and 1 base from J, with 10 bases in between. Germline-derived CDR1 and CDR2 are KGHSH and LQKENI. The CDR3 spans 14 residues. The CDR3 DNA sequence: TGTGCCAGCTCACTGTCAGGGTCGAACACTGAAGCTTTCTTT. Its translation is CASSLSGSNTEAFF.

In its sample, this clonotype was seen many times. The gene calls are TRBV11-2 and TRBJ2-7; possibly TRBD2 for D (5 bases). Deletions cut 2 bases from V and 4 bases from J, with 6 bases between. In germline, CDR1 is SGHAT, CDR2 FQNNGV. The CDR3 spans 12 residues. Here the CDR3 DNA reads TGTGCCAGCAGCTTAATAGCGTACGAGCAGTACTTC. Its translation: CASSLIAYEQYF.

V usage is TRBV29-1 and J usage is TRBJ2-5; possibly TRBD1 or TRBD2 for D (6 bases each). The CDR3 runs to 14 residues. Germline lookup yields CDR1 SQVTM and CDR2 ANQGSEA. Trimming took off 5 bases at V and 1 base at J, with 14 bases between the two ends. CDR3 nucleotide sequence: TGCAGCGTTTTCCGAGGGGGGCGCCAAGAGACCCAGTACTTC. Its translation: CSVFRGGRQETQYF.

This clonotype was found many times. V gene TRBV20-1 combines with J gene TRBJ2-3, with D hard to call. Trimming stripped 4 bases from V and 0 bases from J, with 17 bases between. The CDR3 totals 16 residues. Germline lookup yields CDR1 DFQATT and CDR2 SNEGSKA (reference sequence). Here the CDR3 DNA reads TGCAGTGCTATTGATAGGTGGAGCTCTAGCACAGATACGCAGTATTTT. Amino acid sequence: CSAIDRWSSSTDTQYF.

This clonotype was observed a handful of times. The gene calls are TRBV25-1 and TRBJ2-3, with 8 bases lining up with TRBD1. V was pared by 5 bases and J by 2 bases, with 9 bases of the junction left unmatched. Germline V lookup: CDR1 MGHDK, CDR2 SYGVNS. CDR3 length equals 16 residues. DNA of the CDR3: TGTGCCAGCAGTAGACAGGGGTCCCGGTTCACAGATACGCAGTATTTT. The encoded protein is CASSRQGSRFTDTQYF.

This clonotype turned up a few times. The chain combines TRBV27 with TRBJ2-1; D may be TRBD1 (5 bases). CDR3 length equals 15 residues. V was shortened by 8 bases and J by 5 bases, with 19 bases between the two germline ends. Germline V gene lookup returns CDR1 MNHEY and CDR2 SMNVEV (reference sequence). Here the CDR3 reads CASSRLGARDNEQFF. The CDR3 bases are TGTGCCAGCTCCCGGTTAGGGGCCCGTGACAATGAGCAGTTCTTC.

This clonotype came up many times. The rearrangement joins TRBV24-1 to TRBJ2-2; no definite D call. The V gene lost 4 bases and the J gene lost 2 bases, with 4 bases spanning the gap. Per germline, CDR1 KGHDR and CDR2 SFDVKD. This CDR3 is built from 13 residues. CDR3 DNA sequence: TGTGCCACCAGTGAGTACAACACCGGGGAGCTGTTTTTT. The encoded protein is CATSEYNTGELFF.

The V and J genes are TRBV29-1 and TRBJ1-2; no clear D gene. CDR1 is SQVTM, CDR2 ANQGSEA, per germline. Trimming cost V 4 bases and J 4 bases, with 10 bases left between them. This CDR3 has 12 residues. DNA for the CDR3: TGCAGCGTTGGAGGCGGTAGCTATGGCTACACCTTC. This translates into CSVGGGSYGYTF. The complete variable domain, with remaining parts taken from reference TRBV29-1 and TRBJ1-2, reads SAVISQKPSRDICQRGTSLTIQCQVDSQVTMMFWYRQQPGQSLTLIATANQGSEATYESGFVIDKFPISRPNLTFSTLTVSNMSPEDSSIYLCSVGGGSYGYTFGSGTRLTVV.

This clonotype was counted at least ten times. The chain combines TRBV5-1 with TRBJ2-2, with 7 nucleotides matching TRBD1. The CDR3 spans 14 residues. J lost 7 bases, V lost 3 bases, and 6 bases had no gene match. From germline, CDR1 is SGHRS and CDR2 YFSETQ. The CDR3 protein is CASSSAGGVGELFF. The DNA for the CDR3 is TGCGCCAGCAGCTCGGCAGGGGGTGTCGGGGAGCTGTTTTTT.